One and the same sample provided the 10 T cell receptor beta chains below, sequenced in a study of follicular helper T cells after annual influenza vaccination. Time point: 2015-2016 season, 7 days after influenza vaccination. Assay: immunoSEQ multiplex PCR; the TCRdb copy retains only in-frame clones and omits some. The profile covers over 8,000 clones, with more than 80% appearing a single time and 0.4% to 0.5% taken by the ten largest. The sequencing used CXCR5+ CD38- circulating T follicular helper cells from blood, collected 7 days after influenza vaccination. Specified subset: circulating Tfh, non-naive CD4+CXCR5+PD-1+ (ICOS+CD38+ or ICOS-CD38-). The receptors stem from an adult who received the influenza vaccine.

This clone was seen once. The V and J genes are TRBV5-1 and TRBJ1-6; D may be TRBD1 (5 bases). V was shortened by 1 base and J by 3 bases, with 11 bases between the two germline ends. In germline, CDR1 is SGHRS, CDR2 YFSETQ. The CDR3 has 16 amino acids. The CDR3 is CASSLTGALYNSPLHF. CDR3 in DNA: TGCGCCAGCAGCTTGACAGGTGCCCTCTATAATTCACCCCTCCACTTT.

Here the CDR3 reads CASNIVAGATEAFF. The CDR3 DNA reads as TGTGCCAGCAACATAGTGGCAGGGGCCACTGAAGCTTTCTTT. J is TRBJ1-1 and V is TRBV6-1, with a weak D call TRBD1 (6 bases). CDR3 length equals 14 residues. In germline, CDR1 is MNHNS, CDR2 SASEGT. The V end lost 7 bases, the J end lost 4 bases, and 16 bases lay between the germline ends.

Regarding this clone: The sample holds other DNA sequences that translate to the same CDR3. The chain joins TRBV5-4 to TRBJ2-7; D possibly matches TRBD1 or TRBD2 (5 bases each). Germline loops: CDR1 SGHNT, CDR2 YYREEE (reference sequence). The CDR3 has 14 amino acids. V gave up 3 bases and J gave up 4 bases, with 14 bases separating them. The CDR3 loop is CASSSGRGVYEQYF. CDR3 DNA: TGTGCCAGCAGCTCGGGACGAGGAGTGTACGAGCAGTACTTC.

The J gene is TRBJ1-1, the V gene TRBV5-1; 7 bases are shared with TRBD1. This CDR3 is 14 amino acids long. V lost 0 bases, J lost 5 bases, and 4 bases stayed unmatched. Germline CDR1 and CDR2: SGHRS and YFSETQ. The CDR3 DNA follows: TGCGCCAGCAGCTTGGAAGGGGGCCGGACTGAAGCTTTCTTT. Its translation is CASSLEGGRTEAFF.

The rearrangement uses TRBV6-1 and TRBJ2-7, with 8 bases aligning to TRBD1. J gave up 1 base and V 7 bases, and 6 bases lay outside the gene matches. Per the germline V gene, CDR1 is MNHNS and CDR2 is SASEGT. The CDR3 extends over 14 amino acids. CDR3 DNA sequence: TGTGCCAGCAACGCCCGGACAGGGTCCTACGAGCAGTACTTC. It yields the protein CASNARTGSYEQYF.

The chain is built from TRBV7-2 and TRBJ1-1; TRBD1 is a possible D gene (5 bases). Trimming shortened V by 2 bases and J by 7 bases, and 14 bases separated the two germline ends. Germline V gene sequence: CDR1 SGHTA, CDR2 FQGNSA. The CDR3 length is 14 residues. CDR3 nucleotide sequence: TGTGCCAGCAGCTTAATAATGGGGGGTATTGAAGCTTTCTTT. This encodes CASSLIMGGIEAFF.

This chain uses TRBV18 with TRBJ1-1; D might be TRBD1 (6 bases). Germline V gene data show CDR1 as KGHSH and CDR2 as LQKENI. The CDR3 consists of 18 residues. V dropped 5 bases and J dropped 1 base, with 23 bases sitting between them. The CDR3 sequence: CASSVGIGGGSGNTEAFF. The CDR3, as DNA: TGTGCCAGCTCAGTCGGGATTGGGGGCGGGTCCGGGAACACTGAAGCTTTCTTT.

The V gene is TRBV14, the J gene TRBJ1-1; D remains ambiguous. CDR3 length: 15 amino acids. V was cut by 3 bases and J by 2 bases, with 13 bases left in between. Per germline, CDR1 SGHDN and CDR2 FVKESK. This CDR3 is CASSQRVWGNTEAFF. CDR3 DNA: TGTGCCAGCAGCCAGCGTGTGTGGGGAAACACTGAAGCTTTCTTT.

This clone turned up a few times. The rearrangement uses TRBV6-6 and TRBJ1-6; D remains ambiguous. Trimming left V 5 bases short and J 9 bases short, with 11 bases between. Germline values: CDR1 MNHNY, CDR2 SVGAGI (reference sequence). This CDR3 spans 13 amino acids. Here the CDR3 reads CASSNSFLSPLHF. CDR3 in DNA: TGTGCCAGCAGTAATTCTTTCCTTTCACCCCTCCACTTT.

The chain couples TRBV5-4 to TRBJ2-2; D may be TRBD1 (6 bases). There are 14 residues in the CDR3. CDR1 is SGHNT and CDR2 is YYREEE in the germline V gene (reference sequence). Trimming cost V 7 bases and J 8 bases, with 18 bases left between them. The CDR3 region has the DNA TGTGCCAGCGTATCACAGGGTCTGGAGGGGGAGCTGTTTTTT. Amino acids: CASVSQGLEGELFF.